This TCR beta chain was recovered during a study of OX40 agonist ivuxolimab in advanced cancers. Some clones are missing from TCRdb's copy, which holds only in-frame ones; the method was immunoSEQ multiplex PCR. The repertoire has tens of thousands of clones, approximately 81% of them found once; the top ten carry under 1.2%. CDR1 and CDR2 from the germline V gene are SGHNT and YYREEE (reference sequence). This CDR3 has 13 amino acids. Trimming pared 4 bases from V and 3 bases from J, leaving 9 bases between. The material sequenced was CD4+ or CD8+ T cells sorted from blood, taken in a trial of the OX40 agonist ivuxolimab. The chain combines TRBV5-4 with TRBJ2-3; D ambiguous. The clonotype was recovered from an adult with an advanced solid tumor such as melanoma, head and neck, liver or kidney cancer. DNA of the CDR3: TGTGCCAGCAGCCCTACTGGAACAGATACGCAGTATTTT. Residues: CASSPTGTDTQYF.